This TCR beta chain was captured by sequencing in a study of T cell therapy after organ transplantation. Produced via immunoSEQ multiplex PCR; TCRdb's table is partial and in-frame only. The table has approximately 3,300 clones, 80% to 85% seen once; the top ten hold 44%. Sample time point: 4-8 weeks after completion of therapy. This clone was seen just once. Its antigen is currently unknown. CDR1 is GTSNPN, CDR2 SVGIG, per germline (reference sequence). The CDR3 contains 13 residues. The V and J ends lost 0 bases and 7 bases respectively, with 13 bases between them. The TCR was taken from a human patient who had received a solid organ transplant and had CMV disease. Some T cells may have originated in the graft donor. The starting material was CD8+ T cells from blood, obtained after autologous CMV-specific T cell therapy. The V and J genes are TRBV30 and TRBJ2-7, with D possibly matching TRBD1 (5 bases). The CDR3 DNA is TGTGCCTGGAGTGTACATACCCCAGGGGAGCAGTACTTC. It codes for CAWSVHTPGEQYF.